This TCR beta chain is drawn from a study of T-cell memory formation after mild COVID-19. Looking at the study overall: TCR clusters mostly belonged to single donors. Findings and limits, study-wide: The pre-infection memory compartment contained some responding clones, suggesting cross-reactive memory joined. Of the contracting clones, CD4+ ones lay mainly in CM and EM, and CD8+ ones in EMRA.

Using constant-segment primers, 5'RACE produced TCR alpha and TCR beta cDNA libraries carrying sample barcodes and UMIs. MiXCR was run by TCRdb on the 5' RACE reads, yielding one entry per CDR3 protein. The data hold some 350,000 distinct CDR3 sequences, with about 15% observed a single time. As concerns this clonotype: What it recognizes is unknown.

Trimming left V 5 bases short and J 8 bases short, with 14 bases between. CDR3 length: 13 residues. The sequenced sample consisted of PBMCs or a T cell subset sorted from them (not recorded which). V and J are TRBV23-1 and TRBJ2-3; D might be TRBD2 (6 bases). TRBV23-1 has ORF status, its function being uncertain. The sequence came from a man between 18 and 35 years old who had mild COVID-19 (a few samples of this study predate the infection). Cell type and time point are not known. The CDR3 protein is CASSWGVSCTQYF. The CDR3 DNA reads TGCGCCAGCAGTTGGGGGGTATCTTGTACGCAGTATTTT.